A single sample is the source of the 7 T cell receptor beta chains below, sequenced in a study of vaccination effects on CD4 cells after COVID-19. Viral peptide pools were used in the ViraFEST assay to expand antigen-specific CD4+ T cells, and sequencing came afterward. The culture ran for around 10 days before CD4+ T cells were isolated. Between March and December 2020, the person had a SARS-CoV-2 infection that PCR confirmed. Each participant received a vaccine that was either BNT162b2 or mRNA-1273, given as two doses. Their antigen targets remain unknown. Generated by immunoSEQ multiplex PCR, the TCRdb table keeps only in-frame clones and is missing some. Here the sample spans approximately 15,000 clones, approximately 78% being singletons. Sequencing used CD4+ T cells from PBMCs cultured with HCoV-NL63 spike peptides, obtained after COVID-19 vaccination. These receptors originate from a human donor who had a prior SARS-CoV-2 infection.

This clone occurred once. The V gene is TRBV20-1, the J gene TRBJ1-1; D remains ambiguous. Germline V gives CDR1 DFQATT, CDR2 SNEGSKA (reference sequence). The germline V and J ends were trimmed by 3 bases and 4 bases, with 6 bases remaining between them. This CDR3 has 11 residues. CDR3 sequence: CSARGSTEAFF. The CDR3 coding sequence is TGCAGTGCTAGGGGCAGCACTGAAGCTTTCTTT.

In this sample, this clone turned up once. V usage is TRBV5-1 and J usage is TRBJ2-5; the D gene is possibly TRBD1 (6 bases). The CDR3 is made up of 16 amino acids. The V and J ends lost 1 base and 2 bases respectively, with 15 bases between them. CDR1 SGHRS and CDR2 YFSETQ come from the germline V gene. The CDR3 nucleotides are TGCGCCAGCAGCTTGTCCCGGACAGCTGATCAAGAGACCCAGTACTTC. It specifies CASSLSRTADQETQYF.

This chain uses TRBV6-5 with TRBJ1-4, with TRBD1 identical over 7 bases. The CDR3 spans 14 residues. Looked up from germline, CDR1 is MNHEY and CDR2 is SVGAGI. Unmatched junction bases numbered 1, after V lost 6 bases and J lost 0 bases. CDR3 residues: CASRGQTTNEKLFF. CDR3 in DNA: TGTGCCAGCAGGGGACAGACAACTAATGAAAAACTGTTTTTT.

This clone was seen a few times. The junction departs from the called germline gene at one end, perhaps through a read error. The chain combines TRBV3-1 (or the pseudogene TRBV3-2) with TRBJ2-7; 7 bases align to TRBD1. The CDR3 loop spans 13 amino acids. Looked up from germline, CDR1 is LGHDT and CDR2 is YNNKEL (reference sequence). The CDR3 loop reads CASSQTKDGTEHF. CDR3 nucleotides: TGTGCCAGCAGCCAAACGAAGGACGGGACAGAACACTTC.

This chain links TRBV5-6 with TRBJ2-1; 11 positions agree with TRBD2. This CDR3 is 15 amino acids long. Germline V CDR1 and CDR2: SGHDT, YYEEEE. Germline trimming cut 0 bases from V and 12 bases from J; bases unmatched to any gene: 8. The CDR3 loop is CASSLVVAGGLRQFF. The CDR3 nucleotides are TGTGCCAGCAGCTTGGTCGTAGCGGGGGGGCTGAGGCAGTTCTTC.

This sequence joins TRBV15 and TRBJ1-5; a possible D gene is TRBD1 (6 bases). From germline, CDR1 is LNHNV and CDR2 YYDKDF (reference sequence). There are 17 residues in the CDR3. V was trimmed by 5 bases and J by 5 bases, leaving 22 bases between them. CDR3 amino acids: CATSGGGGQVSHQPQHF. The DNA of the CDR3 is TGTGCCACCAGCGGCGGAGGGGGGCAGGTCTCGCATCAGCCCCAGCATTTT. The full variable domain, with the rest looked up from reference TRBV15 and TRBJ1-5, is DAMVIQNPRYQVTQFGKPVTLSCSQTLNHNVMYWYQQKSSQAPKLLFHYYDKDFNNEADTPDNFQSRRPNTSFCFLDIRSPGLGDTAMYLCATSGGGGQVSHQPQHFGDGTRLSIL.

The gene calls are TRBV7-9 and TRBJ1-2; D remains unclear. Germline V gene data show CDR1 as SEHNR and CDR2 as FQNEAQ (reference sequence). The CDR3 totals 15 residues. The V gene lost 5 bases and the J gene lost 7 bases, with 20 bases spanning the gap. CDR3 bases: TGTGCCAGCAGCCCCCGCGCAGACGCCCCCCGTGGCTACACCTTC. This codes for CASSPRADAPRGYTF.